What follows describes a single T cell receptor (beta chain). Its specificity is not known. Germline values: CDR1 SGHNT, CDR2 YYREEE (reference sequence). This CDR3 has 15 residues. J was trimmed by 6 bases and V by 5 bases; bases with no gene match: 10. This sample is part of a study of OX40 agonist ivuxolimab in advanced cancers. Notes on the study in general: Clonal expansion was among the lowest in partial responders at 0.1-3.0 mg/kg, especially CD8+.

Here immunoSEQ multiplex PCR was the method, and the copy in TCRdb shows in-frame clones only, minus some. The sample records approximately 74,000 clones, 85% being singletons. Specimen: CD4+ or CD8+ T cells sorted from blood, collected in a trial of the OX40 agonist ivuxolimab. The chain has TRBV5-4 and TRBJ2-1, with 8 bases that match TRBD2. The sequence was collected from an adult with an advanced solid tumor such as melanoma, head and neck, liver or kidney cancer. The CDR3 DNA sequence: TGTGCCAGCAGGTCCGGGGGGGGGAACCTCAATGAGCAGTTCTTC. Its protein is CASRSGGGNLNEQFF.